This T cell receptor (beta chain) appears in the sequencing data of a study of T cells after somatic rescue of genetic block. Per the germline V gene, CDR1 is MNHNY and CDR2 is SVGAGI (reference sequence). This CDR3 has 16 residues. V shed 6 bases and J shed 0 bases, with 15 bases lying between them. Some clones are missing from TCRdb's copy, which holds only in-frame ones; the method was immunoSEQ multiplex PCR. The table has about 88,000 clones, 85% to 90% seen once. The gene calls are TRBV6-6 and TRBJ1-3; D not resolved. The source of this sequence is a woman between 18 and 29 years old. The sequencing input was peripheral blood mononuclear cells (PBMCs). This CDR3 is CASRVTVRSSGNTIYF. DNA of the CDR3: TGTGCCAGCAGAGTTACCGTTCGGTCCTCTGGAAACACCATATATTTT.